This TCR beta chain was sequenced during a study of early T cells in non-severe SARS-CoV-2 infection. Study-wide findings and caveats: Comparison of clonotypes with VDJdb favored anti-spike CD8 responses while missing private and CD4 specificities.

Many counts were recorded for this clonotype. As yet, its antigen is unknown. The protocol attached unique molecular identifiers to individual cDNA molecules. TCRdb redid the calling of the 5' RACE reads with MiXCR, one entry per CDR3 protein. The sample contains 70,000 or so distinct CDR3 sequences, 4.6% of which appear only once. The receptor was isolated from an adult who was a healthcare worker with PCR-confirmed SARS-CoV-2 infection or an uninfected control (not recorded which). The donor label of this sample is uncertain. The specimen was whole blood, collected at baseline.

The chain's CDR3 is CASSFPSGGVSTDTQYF. Written as DNA, the CDR3 is TGTGCCAGCAGCTTCCCTAGCGGGGGAGTTAGCACAGATACGCAGTATTTT. V usage is TRBV7-2 and J usage is TRBJ2-3; TRBD2 agrees at 10 bases. Germline CDR1 and CDR2: SGHTA and FQGNSA. The CDR3 is made up of 17 amino acids. V lost 3 bases and J lost 0; bases outside the gene matches: 6.